The TCR beta chain described here comes from a study of blood T cell repertoires in COVID-19. Clones were sequenced by immunoSEQ multiplex PCR, and TCRdb holds only the in-frame ones, with some missing. The sample lists some 190,000 clones, more than 70% occurring once. Assignments of participants to cohorts depended upon their own reported clinical history. Sequencing was carried out using PBMCs or T cells enriched from blood (not recorded which). The clonotype was recovered from a man aged 30-40 years with acute COVID-19.

CDR3 sequence reads: CASSQDGLAGGPWVETQYF. CDR3 DNA: TGTGCCAGCAGCCAAGATGGGCTAGCGGGGGGCCCCTGGGTAGAGACCCAGTACTTC. The genes are TRBV3-1 (or the pseudogene TRBV3-2) and TRBJ2-5, with TRBD2 matching over 11 bases. CDR1 is LGHDT, CDR2 YNNKEL, per germline (reference sequence). The CDR3 contains 19 residues. V was pared by 0 bases and J by 4 bases, with 13 bases of the junction left unmatched.